The 27 T cell receptor beta chains below come from one sample, sequenced in a study of cytomegalovirus exposure and HLA in healthy donors. Only in-frame clones appear in the TCRdb table, and some are missing; sequencing was by immunoSEQ multiplex PCR. In the table there are 220,000 or so clones, about nine tenths of which are singletons. The source material was PBMCs. All receptors come from a woman aged 18-29 years in good health and CMV-seronegative.

V gene TRBV10-3 combines with J gene TRBJ1-2; 7 nucleotides line up with TRBD1. The length of the CDR3 is 14 residues. J lost 7 bases, V lost 8 bases, and 13 bases had no gene match. The germline V gene encodes CDR1 ENHRY and CDR2 SYGVKD. CDR3 DNA sequence: TGTGCCATCGGGTCAAAAAACGGGACAGTTGGCTACACCTTC. Amino acids: CAIGSKNGTVGYTF.

This rearrangement joins TRBV27 to TRBJ2-3; D is possibly TRBD1 (6 bases). The CDR3 covers 16 residues. CDR1 is MNHEY and CDR2 is SMNVEV in the germline V gene (reference sequence). Trimming removed 5 bases from V and 2 bases from J, with 17 bases in between. DNA for the CDR3: TGTGCCAGCAGTCTTCAGGGGTCCGGACTCACAGATACGCAGTATTTT. Its protein is CASSLQGSGLTDTQYF.

J is TRBJ2-7 and V is TRBV11-2; the D is unclear. Germline V gene sequence: CDR1 SGHAT, CDR2 FQNNGV. The length of the CDR3 is 12 residues. Trimming removed 3 bases at V and 5 bases at J, with 8 bases between. The CDR3 DNA sequence: TGTGCCAGCAGCTTGGGCTCAGACGAGCAGTACTTC. Translated: CASSLGSDEQYF.

The chain couples TRBV19 to TRBJ1-2, with 7 bases matching TRBD1. The CDR3 is 14 residues long. Germline CDR1 and CDR2: LNHDA and SQIVND (reference sequence). Trimming cost V 6 bases and J 7 bases; bases outside gene matches: 11. CDR3 sequence reads: CASSPRQGLSGYTF. CDR3 nucleotide sequence: TGTGCCAGTAGCCCCAGACAGGGATTGTCTGGCTACACCTTC.

The chain has TRBV6-5 and TRBJ2-2; possible D gene TRBD2, 6 bases. V lost 5 bases, J lost 4 bases, and 11 bases lay in between. The CDR3 is made up of 14 amino acids. The V gene's germline CDR1 is MNHEY and CDR2 SVGAGI. The CDR3 loop reads CASSITGGTGELFF. DNA for the CDR3: TGTGCCAGCAGTATTACCGGGGGCACCGGGGAGCTGTTTTTT.

The rearrangement uses TRBV5-4 and TRBJ1-2; tentative D call: TRBD1 (6 bases). The CDR3 loop spans 14 amino acids. With 0 bases removed from V and 6 bases from J, the gap between germline ends came to 12 bases. The V gene's germline CDR1 is SGHNT and CDR2 YYREEE (reference sequence). The CDR3 DNA reads TGTGCCAGCAGCTTGGTGCGGGGGGCGGATGGCTACACCTTC. This sequence encodes CASSLVRGADGYTF.

The chain employs TRBV5-8 and TRBJ2-1; 8 bases are shared with TRBD2. Germline-derived CDR1 and CDR2 are SGHTS and YDEGEE. Losses at the gene ends were 7 bases for V and 2 bases for J; bases not matched to a gene: 5. This CDR3 has 14 amino acids. CDR3 sequence: CASDREGPYNEQFF. In nucleotides, the CDR3 is TGTGCCAGCGACCGGGAGGGCCCCTACAATGAGCAGTTCTTC.

The chain has TRBV27 and TRBJ2-7, with 9 bases aligning to TRBD2. With 2 bases clipped from V and 5 bases from J, the junction kept 7 bases outside the gene matches. The CDR3 runs 15 residues. Looked up from germline, CDR1 is MNHEY and CDR2 is SMNVEV (reference sequence). CDR3 protein: CASSLNSGSVHEQYF. CDR3 coding DNA: TGTGCCAGCAGTTTAAATAGCGGGAGCGTCCACGAGCAGTACTTC.

The J gene is TRBJ2-7, the V gene TRBV9; the match to TRBD2 covers 11 bases. Germline values: CDR1 SGDLS, CDR2 YYNGEE. V shed 3 bases and J 6 bases; nucleotides not matched to a gene: 2. The CDR3 totals 13 residues. Written as DNA, the CDR3 is TGTGCCAGCAGCGCGGGACTAGCGGCCGAGCAGTACTTC. Protein product: CASSAGLAAEQYF.

The genes are TRBV7-4 and TRBJ2-5, with 9 bases lining up with TRBD2. The CDR3 has 15 residues. Germline V gene sequence: CDR1 SGHVT, CDR2 SQSDAQ. V shed 6 bases, J shed 5 bases, and the junction held 10 bases outside the gene matches. CDR3 sequence (DNA): TGTGCCAGCAGACGACCGGGACTAGCCTATGAGACCCAGTACTTC. The encoded protein is CASRRPGLAYETQYF.

This clone was seen only a few times. The gene calls are TRBV19 and TRBJ1-5; D perhaps matches TRBD1 (6 bases). The CDR3 has 13 residues. CDR1 LNHDA and CDR2 SQIVND come from the germline V gene (reference sequence). The germline V and J ends were trimmed by 9 bases and 4 bases, with 13 bases remaining between them. This chain's CDR3 is CASAVQGNQPQHF. As DNA, the CDR3 is TGTGCCAGCGCAGTTCAGGGGAATCAGCCCCAGCATTTT.

V gene TRBV9 combines with J gene TRBJ2-1; 13 positions match TRBD2. This CDR3 spans 18 amino acids. Germline V CDR1 and CDR2: SGDLS, YYNGEE. V lost 4 bases, J lost 1 base, and 8 bases stayed unmatched. The DNA of the CDR3 is TGTGCCAGCAGCCCTTATCCGACTAGCGGGAGGTCCTACAATGAGCAGTTCTTC. It specifies CASSPYPTSGRSYNEQFF.

The chain joins TRBV12-5 to TRBJ2-7, with D perhaps matching TRBD2 (6 bases). Germline V CDR1 and CDR2: LGHNT, FRNRAP. V shed 1 base and J shed 0 bases, with 10 bases lying between them. This CDR3 contains 15 residues. In DNA, the CDR3 is TGTGCTAGTGGTTTGGCAGCGGGCCCCTCCTACGAGCAGTACTTC. The encoded protein is CASGLAAGPSYEQYF.

The chain employs TRBV2 and TRBJ2-5; tentatively, D is TRBD2 (5 bases). CDR1 and CDR2 (germline): SNHLY, FYNNEI. The CDR3 consists of 13 residues. V was cut by 2 bases and J by 3 bases, with 7 bases left in between. The CDR3 spells CASSEFGEETQYF. DNA for the CDR3: TGTGCCAGCAGTGAATTCGGGGAAGAGACCCAGTACTTC.

The gene calls are TRBV6-5 and TRBJ1-1; D not resolved. Looked up from germline, CDR1 is MNHEY and CDR2 is SVGAGI. V lost 5 bases and J lost 6, with 4 bases in between. The CDR3 extends over 10 amino acids. The CDR3 DNA sequence: TGTGCCAGCAGTCCCGCTGAAGCTTTCTTT. Translated, it gives CASSPAEAFF.

The chain combines TRBV30 with TRBJ1-2; TRBD1 agrees at 9 bases. Germline CDR1 reads GTSNPN; CDR2 reads SVGIG (reference sequence). Unmatched junction bases numbered 6, after V lost 1 base and J lost 6 bases. The CDR3 is made up of 14 amino acids. The CDR3 region has the DNA TGTGCCTGGAGTGAATACCGGGACAGGGATGGCTACACCTTC. Translating gives CAWSEYRDRDGYTF.

This clone appeared once. V usage is TRBV2 and J usage is TRBJ2-7; 9 nucleotides align to TRBD2. The V segment lost 10 bases and the J segment 3 bases; nucleotides outside the gene matches: 10. CDR1 is SNHLY, CDR2 FYNNEI, per germline. The CDR3 runs to 14 residues. The CDR3 loop reads CATILKRGDYEQYF. For the CDR3, the DNA is TGTGCCACTATCCTGAAGCGGGGGGACTACGAGCAGTACTTC.

The rearrangement joins TRBV5-1 to TRBJ2-1; possibly TRBD2 for D (6 bases). With 1 base removed from V and 6 bases from J, the gap between germline ends came to 14 bases. Germline values: CDR1 SGHRS, CDR2 YFSETQ. The CDR3 consists of 15 residues. The CDR3 here is CASSLFRGAGNEQFF. CDR3 nucleotides: TGCGCCAGCAGCTTGTTTCGGGGAGCGGGCAATGAGCAGTTCTTC.

The V gene is TRBV6-5, the J gene TRBJ2-7, with D perhaps matching TRBD2 (5 bases). Trimming took off 4 bases at V and 2 bases at J, with 18 bases between the two ends. Germline values: CDR1 MNHEY, CDR2 SVGAGI. The CDR3 has 16 amino acids. CDR3: CASSSASRGLPYEQYF. CDR3 DNA sequence: TGTGCCAGCAGTTCGGCTAGCCGTGGATTGCCCTACGAGCAGTACTTC.

The V gene is TRBV9, the J gene TRBJ1-2; no clear D gene. Germline loops: CDR1 SGDLS, CDR2 YYNGEE. The CDR3 is 14 residues long. Trimming cost V 2 bases and J 10 bases, with 18 bases left between them. CDR3 amino acids: CASSVHITDTDYTF. In nucleotides, the CDR3 is TGTGCCAGCAGCGTTCATATAACAGACACCGACTACACCTTC.

The CDR3 protein is CASKGSWGADTQYF. The CDR3 bases are TGTGCCAGCAAAGGGAGTTGGGGTGCAGATACGCAGTATTTT. This chain uses TRBV6-5 with TRBJ2-3, with a tentative D call TRBD2 (5 bases). The V and J ends lost 7 bases and 4 bases respectively, with 15 bases between them. The CDR3 extends over 14 amino acids. Per germline, CDR1 MNHEY and CDR2 SVGAGI.

The rearrangement links TRBV5-1 to TRBJ2-7, with D perhaps matching TRBD1 (5 bases). Germline values: CDR1 SGHRS, CDR2 YFSETQ. The V gene lost 3 bases and the J gene lost 2 bases, with 15 bases spanning the gap. CDR3 length: 15 residues. As DNA, the CDR3 is TGCGCCAGCAGCTCCTCAACAGGAGAACCCTACGAGCAGTACTTC. Its protein product is CASSSSTGEPYEQYF.

V is TRBV30 and J is TRBJ2-7, with unresolved D. V lost 0 bases to trimming and J lost 0 bases, with 6 bases between them. Germline assignment: CDR1 GTSNPN and CDR2 SVGIG (reference sequence). The CDR3 length is 13 residues. The CDR3 region is CAWSVSSSYEQYF. The CDR3 DNA reads as TGTGCCTGGAGTGTATCCAGCTCCTACGAGCAGTACTTC.

This chain connects TRBV30 to TRBJ2-5; TRBD2 matches at 10 bases. The CDR3 has 14 amino acids. Germline trimming cut 2 bases from V and 4 bases from J; bases unmatched to any gene: 4. CDR1 is GTSNPN and CDR2 is SVGIG in the germline V gene (reference sequence). The CDR3 DNA is TGTGCCTGGAGTAACGGACTAGCGGTAGAGACCCAGTACTTC. It yields the protein CAWSNGLAVETQYF.

The chain combines TRBV28 with TRBJ2-1, with a tentative D call TRBD2 (5 bases). Trimming pared 5 bases from V and 10 bases from J, leaving 21 bases between. Germline values: CDR1 MDHEN, CDR2 SYDVKM. This CDR3 has 15 amino acids. The CDR3 DNA is TGTGCCAGCAGTATCCGAACCCCAAATACGGGAGAGCAGTTCTTC. Translating gives CASSIRTPNTGEQFF.

Only a few counts were recorded for this clone. This chain's CDR3 is CASSLVTLGDTEAFF. The DNA for the CDR3 is TGCGCCAGCAGCTTGGTAACTCTAGGGGACACTGAAGCTTTCTTT. The chain has TRBV5-1 and TRBJ1-1, with D possibly matching TRBD1 (5 bases). The CDR3 extends over 15 amino acids. The germline CDR1 and CDR2 sequences are SGHRS and YFSETQ. Trimming pared 0 bases from V and 3 bases from J, leaving 12 bases between.

The rearrangement links TRBV7-9 to TRBJ2-3; D is undetermined. Trimming shortened V by 6 bases and J by 0 bases, and 13 bases separated the two germline ends. From germline, CDR1 is SEHNR and CDR2 FQNEAQ (reference sequence). This CDR3 contains 15 residues. CDR3 loop: CASSPAISSTDTQYF. DNA of the CDR3: TGTGCCAGCAGTCCAGCGATATCTAGCACAGATACGCAGTATTTT.